This TCR beta chain derives from a study of T-cell memory formation after mild COVID-19. Turning to the study itself: TCR clusters largely stayed donor specific. Study observations and caveats: CD4+ contracting clones were found mainly in CM and EM, and CD8+ ones in EMRA. Certain responding clones were present in pre-infection memory, suggesting participation of cross-reactive memory. Clones that contracted from day 15 to 85 had balanced CD4/CD8; later expanders were CD4+ biased.

TCRdb ran MiXCR on the 5' RACE reads and lists one entry per CDR3 protein. Among 390,000 or so distinct CDR3 sequences listed, about 17% were seen once. As regards this clonotype: What it binds is unknown.

J lost 7 bases, V lost 6 bases, and 3 bases had no gene match. Germline V gene sequence: CDR1 MDHEN, CDR2 SYDVKM. CDR3 length equals 12 residues. The sequence was obtained from a man between 18 and 35 years old who had mild COVID-19 (a few samples of this study predate the infection). Cell type and time point are not known. Sequenced sample: PBMCs or a T cell subset sorted from them (not recorded which). The chain couples TRBV28 to TRBJ1-5; 7 bases are a match to TRBD1. The CDR3 sequence: CASRTGFQPQHF. For the CDR3, the DNA is TGTGCCAGCAGGACAGGGTTCCAGCCCCAGCATTTT.